The TCR beta chain described here comes from a study of cytotoxic CD8 clonotypes in ibrutinib-treated CLL. Study information: Median treatment time before response sampling was 12 months, range 6 to 36. Findings and limits, study-wide: Clonality was higher at ibrutinib response and returned toward baseline at progression. T-cell clonality at baseline went above that of age-matched healthy donors and rose and fell with circulating CD8+ T-cell counts.

Using immunoSEQ multiplex PCR, the repertoire was profiled, and TCRdb retains in-frame clones only, with some absent. The sample has approximately 92,000 clones, roughly 80% seen once. V lost 2 bases to trimming and J lost 9 bases; unmatched junction nucleotides: 8. CDR1 is GTSNPN, CDR2 SVGIG, per germline (reference sequence). The CDR3 totals 15 residues. PBMCs that had been cryopreserved were the source of 1.5 to 2.5 micrograms of genomic DNA for TCR beta libraries. Regarding this clone: Its antigen is unknown.

The chain has TRBV30 and TRBJ1-6, with 9 bases aligning to TRBD1. The source was PBMCs, collected after 24 months of ibrutinib treatment. This clonotype was obtained from a human donor with chronic lymphocytic leukemia. CDR3 loop: CAWSSPGTGSSPLHF. Written as DNA, the CDR3 is TGTGCCTGGAGTAGCCCCGGGACAGGGAGTTCACCCCTCCACTTT.